This entry lists 16 T cell receptor beta chains sequenced from one sample in a study of cytomegalovirus exposure and HLA in healthy donors. PCR employed 60 Vbeta and 13 Jbeta primers. Generated by immunoSEQ multiplex PCR, the TCRdb table keeps only in-frame clones and is missing some. The profile shows 120,000 or so clones, about 85% of them singletons. Sequenced material: PBMCs. All receptors come from a man aged 50 to 60 in good health and CMV-seronegative.

The chain carries TRBV6-1 and TRBJ2-7, with 8 bases that match TRBD1. The ends lost 8 bases at V and 3 bases at J; junction bases unmatched: 6. Germline assignment: CDR1 MNHNS and CDR2 SASEGT. CDR3 length: 13 amino acids. The CDR3 region is CASGRTGNYEQYF. Written as DNA, the CDR3 is TGTGCCAGCGGTAGGACAGGGAACTACGAGCAGTACTTC.

This chain uses TRBV5-1 with TRBJ1-2, with 7 bases matching TRBD1. CDR3 size: 15 residues. Trimming cost V 0 bases and J 10 bases; bases outside gene matches: 12. Germline V gene lookup returns CDR1 SGHRS and CDR2 YFSETQ. The DNA for the CDR3 is TGCGCCAGCAGCTTGGCCGGCTCAACAGGGGTAGCCTACACCTTC. It translates to CASSLAGSTGVAYTF.

This clone appeared a single time. V and J are TRBV27 and TRBJ2-2, with D maybe TRBD2 (6 bases). The CDR3 spans 16 residues. V dropped 1 base and J dropped 5 bases, with 14 bases sitting between them. Germline V gene sequence: CDR1 MNHEY, CDR2 SMNVEV (reference sequence). CDR3 sequence reads: CASSLFSRRETGELFF. CDR3 bases: TGTGCCAGCAGTTTATTCTCGCGGAGGGAGACCGGGGAGCTGTTTTTT.

The rearrangement joins TRBV28 to TRBJ1-2; 9 positions match TRBD1. Germline V gene lookup returns CDR1 MDHEN and CDR2 SYDVKM. V shed 8 bases and J 8 bases; nucleotides not matched to a gene: 9. There are 13 residues in the CDR3. The DNA of the CDR3 is TGTGCCAGCTACCGGGACAGGGATAGCGGCTACACCTTC. Translated, it gives CASYRDRDSGYTF.

V and J are TRBV19 and TRBJ2-3; 8 bases match TRBD2. Germline trimming cut 1 base from V and 3 bases from J; bases unmatched to any gene: 6. Germline lookup yields CDR1 LNHDA and CDR2 SQIVND (reference sequence). The CDR3 runs to 16 residues. CDR3 region: CASSIVGSGTTDTQYF. CDR3 coding DNA: TGTGCCAGTAGTATAGTTGGTAGCGGGACGACAGATACGCAGTATTTT. The variable domain in full, with the rest retrieved from reference TRBV19 and TRBJ2-3, is DGGITQSPKYLFRKEGQNVTLSCEQNLNHDAMYWYRQDPGQGLRLIYYSQIVNDFQKGDIAEGYSVSREKKESFPLTVTSAQKNPTAFYLCASSIVGSGTTDTQYFGPGTRLTVL.

The chain combines TRBV28 with TRBJ1-1, with 8 bases identical to TRBD1. The J segment lost 9 bases and the V segment lost 6 bases, leaving 12 bases of the junction unmatched. Germline-derived CDR1 and CDR2 are MDHEN and SYDVKM. CDR3 size: 14 residues. CDR3: CASSRGQGARQAFF. In DNA, the CDR3 is TGTGCCAGCAGCCGCGGACAGGGAGCCAGGCAAGCTTTCTTT.

The chain couples TRBV5-1 to TRBJ2-2; 7 nucleotides line up with TRBD1. CDR3 length equals 15 residues. Per germline, CDR1 SGHRS and CDR2 YFSETQ. The trim removed 4 bases at V and 0 bases at J, leaving 3 bases unmatched. The CDR3 DNA reads TGCGCCAGCAGCCCAGGGGGTTCGAACACCGGGGAGCTGTTTTTT. Translated, it gives CASSPGGSNTGELFF.

The chain uses TRBV20-1 and TRBJ1-2; unclear D gene. This CDR3 has 11 amino acids. Deletions cut 3 bases from V and 5 bases from J, with 7 bases between. Per the germline V gene, CDR1 is DFQATT and CDR2 is SNEGSKA (reference sequence). Here the CDR3 DNA reads TGCAGTGCTAGGGTCAGATATGGCTACACCTTC. It codes for CSARVRYGYTF.

V gene TRBV4-3 combines with J gene TRBJ2-1; TRBD2 aligns across 8 bases. The CDR3 runs to 13 residues. V was clipped by 4 bases and J by 9 bases; unmatched bases: 5. CDR1 LGHNA and CDR2 YSLEER come from the germline V gene. CDR3 residues: CASSLGLAFEQFF. The CDR3 DNA follows: TGCGCCAGCAGCCTCGGACTAGCCTTTGAGCAGTTCTTC.

The gene calls are TRBV6-1 and TRBJ1-2; D is perhaps TRBD1 (5 bases). With 7 bases removed from V and 3 bases from J, the gap between germline ends came to 18 bases. This CDR3 comprises 15 residues. Per germline, CDR1 MNHNS and CDR2 SASEGT. The CDR3 here is CASTQRRGEDYGYTF. The CDR3 DNA is TGTGCCAGCACCCAGAGGAGGGGCGAGGACTATGGCTACACCTTC.

This clone turned up a few times. The CDR3 is CSVRTSGSHDTQYF. CDR3 sequence (DNA): TGCAGCGTTAGGACTAGCGGGAGTCACGATACGCAGTATTTT. The chain is built from TRBV29-1 and TRBJ2-3; 13 positions match TRBD2. Unmatched junction bases numbered 5, after V lost 5 bases and J lost 6 bases. Germline CDR1 and CDR2: SQVTM and ANQGSEA. This CDR3 has 14 residues.

The chain joins TRBV11-2 to TRBJ1-2; perhaps TRBD1 as D (5 bases). The V gene's germline CDR1 is SGHAT and CDR2 FQNNGV. Trimming took off 5 bases at V and 4 bases at J, with 11 bases between the two ends. There are 13 residues in the CDR3. CDR3 residues: CASSPDSVYGYTF. The CDR3 DNA reads as TGTGCCAGCAGCCCTGACAGCGTCTATGGCTACACCTTC.

This chain links TRBV5-1 with TRBJ1-2; the D gene is possibly TRBD1 (5 bases). Trimming took 4 bases from V and 3 from J, leaving 10 bases between them. Germline V gene data show CDR1 as SGHRS and CDR2 as YFSETQ. The CDR3 totals 13 residues. The CDR3 sequence: CASSTRGDYGYTF. The CDR3 nucleotides are TGCGCCAGCAGCACCCGGGGGGACTATGGCTACACCTTC.

The rearrangement joins TRBV25-1 to TRBJ1-2, with unresolved D. The germline CDR1 and CDR2 sequences are MGHDK and SYGVNS. This CDR3 is 12 amino acids long. Trimming removed 1 base at V and 2 bases at J, with 2 bases between. The CDR3 DNA reads TGTGCCAGCAGTGAATCGAACTATGGCTACACCTTC. Translated: CASSESNYGYTF.

The chain employs TRBV27 and TRBJ2-5; the match to TRBD2 covers 15 bases. Trimming at V came to 8 bases and at J to 2 bases, leaving 9 bases not matched to a gene. This CDR3 has 17 amino acids. Looked up from germline, CDR1 is MNHEY and CDR2 is SMNVEV (reference sequence). The CDR3 coding sequence is TGTGCCAGCCTAGGAAGGACTAGCGGGAGGGCGCAAGAGACCCAGTACTTC. The encoded protein is CASLGRTSGRAQETQYF.

The chain is built from TRBV2 and TRBJ2-2; D may be TRBD1 (6 bases). CDR3 size: 16 residues. Germline values: CDR1 SNHLY, CDR2 FYNNEI. V lost 5 bases, J lost 0 bases, and 13 bases lay in between. The CDR3 is CASSKQGTPNTGELFF. The CDR3 DNA reads as TGTGCCAGCAGTAAACAGGGCACCCCGAACACCGGGGAGCTGTTTTTT.